The following is a T cell receptor beta chain sequence with its context. The sample is drawn from a study of blood T cell repertoires in COVID-19. Study-wide background: Samples came from the United States, Italy and Spain, spanning acute and convalescent COVID-19. PBMCs, B-cell-depleted T cells, or T cells provided the cDNA or gDNA that made up the material.

Trimming pared 5 bases from V and 3 bases from J, leaving 17 bases between. The CDR3 has 16 amino acids. CDR1 is MNHEY and CDR2 is SMNVEV in the germline V gene (reference sequence). Study processing details: Amplification with reference gene primers provided the estimates of nucleated cell counts. Only in-frame clones appear in the TCRdb table, and some are missing; sequencing was by immunoSEQ multiplex PCR. V, J and clone size were drawn from that table, and D and trimming were deduced from the DNA. The table shows 250,000 to 350,000 clones, with 80% to 90% occurring only once. The chain combines TRBV27 with TRBJ1-3, with unresolved D. Material: peripheral blood. The source is a woman aged 50 to 65 who had recovered from COVID-19. The CDR3 region has the DNA TGTGCCAGCAGTCCAAGCTGGGTGGGCAGTGGAAACACCATATATTTT. This sequence encodes CASSPSWVGSGNTIYF.